This T cell receptor beta chain was found in a study of T cells in localized non-small cell lung cancer. Notes on the study in general: Blood T cell density predicted longer survival; adjacent-lung clonality, shorter. Heterogeneity stays possible, as sequencing covered only one tumor region.

Here immunoSEQ multiplex PCR was the method, and the copy in TCRdb shows in-frame clones only, minus some. This repertoire shows around 3,300 clones, roughly a third found once; its top ten account for 8.5% to 9%. Details on this clone: Its antigen is unknown.

The sample was lung tumor tissue, taken before any cancer treatment. The TCR originated in a female donor of 60 years or more with stage I lung adenocarcinoma.

Here the CDR3 reads CASSYPETYEQYF. As DNA, the CDR3 is TGTGCCAGCAGTTACCCAGAAACCTACGAGCAGTACTTC. This chain uses TRBV6-8 with TRBJ2-7; D unresolved. V gave up 2 bases and J gave up 2 bases, with 7 bases separating them. The CDR3 spans 13 residues. CDR1 and CDR2 (germline): MNHGY, SAAAGT.